The rows below give T cell receptor beta chains drawn from one sample of a study of control samples from healthy donors and cancer patients. Generated by immunoSEQ multiplex PCR, the TCRdb table keeps only in-frame clones and is missing some. The sample gives 85,000 to 90,000 clones, about 85% of which show up once; 2.1% is in the top ten. The sequenced material came from blood. These receptor sequences come from a woman aged 40 to 50 in good health. The CDR3 runs from the conserved cysteine through the conserved F or W. D genes are given only for firm matches. A row's size may be missing; if present it is once, few, many or a size class.

d_call,clone_size,j_call,v_call,cdr3_nt,cdr3_aa
NA,NA,TRBJ1-2,TRBV14,TGTGCCAGCAGCCAAGGACAGTACTATGGCTACACCTTC,CASSQGQYYGYTF
TRBD1,NA,TRBJ2-2,TRBV7-3,TGTGCCAGCAGCTCCAGGGGGACAGGGGACACCGGGGAGCTGTTTTTT,CASSSRGTGDTGELFF
TRBD1,NA,TRBJ2-7,TRBV27,TGTGCCAGCAGTTTAGGGGACAGGTACGAGCAGTACTTC,CASSLGDRYEQYF
NA,few,TRBJ2-6,TRBV30,TGTGCCTGGAACCTACAGGGCTCTGGGGCCAACGTCCTGACTTTC,CAWNLQGSGANVLTF
NA,NA,TRBJ1-4,TRBV9,TGTGCCAGCAGCGCCAATCCGGGGGACGGTGAAAAACTGTTTTTT,CASSANPGDGEKLFF
NA,NA,TRBJ2-7,TRBV19,TGTGCCAGTAGTATCGCCGGGCACTCCTACGAGCAGTACTTC,CASSIAGHSYEQYF
NA,NA,TRBJ1-2,TRBV30,TGTGCCTGGGTGTCGGTGGTGACTTATGGCTACACCTTC,CAWVSVVTYGYTF
TRBD2,NA,TRBJ2-5,TRBV7-7,TGTGCCAGCAGCTTACAAGCGGGGCAAGAGACCCAGTACTTC,CASSLQAGQETQYF
NA,few,TRBJ2-7,TRBV19,TGTGCCATCGCGCTGCGAGGGGGGCGCGCCTACGAGCAGTACTTC,CAIALRGGRAYEQYF
TRBD2,once,TRBJ2-5,TRBV3-1/TRBV3-2,TGTGCCAGCAGTAAGACTAGCGGAAGAGAGACCCAGTACTTC,CASSKTSGRETQYF
NA,NA,TRBJ1-3,TRBV5-4,TGTGCCAGCAGCCGTGTCCCGGGACAAACGGACACCATATATTTT,CASSRVPGQTDTIYF
NA,NA,TRBJ1-1,TRBV9,TGTGCCAGCAGCGGCGGAGGGGAGGGCAGAAGAAACACCCAAGCTTTCTTT,CASSGGGEGRRNTQAFF
NA,NA,TRBJ1-3,TRBV5-6,TGTGCCAGCAGCCTACTGGGGGGCCCTACGTCTGGGAACACCATATATTTT,CASSLLGGPTSGNTIYF
TRBD1,NA,TRBJ1-6,TRBV5-1,TGCGCCAGCAGCGGGATGACAGGGCCTAATTCACCCCTCCACTTT,CASSGMTGPNSPLHF
NA,NA,TRBJ1-2,TRBV7-2,TGTGCCAGCAGCTTACAGCGGATCGGGGATGGCTACACCTTC,CASSLQRIGDGYTF
TRBD1,NA,TRBJ2-7,TRBV6-5,TGTGCCAGCAGTTACCCGGGACAGGGGGCCTCCCTTGTATTC,CASSYPGQGASLVF
NA,NA,TRBJ2-7,TRBV7-2,TGTGCCAGCAGCCCGTTCCCCCTCTACTACGAGCAGTACTTC,CASSPFPLYYEQYF
NA,NA,TRBJ1-1,TRBV4-1,TGCGCCAGCAGCCAGCCCCGGGTGGAGAACACTGAAGCTTTCTTT,CASSQPRVENTEAFF
NA,NA,TRBJ2-1,TRBV3-1/TRBV3-2,TGTGCCAGCAGCCCCTCTTACGGGCAACATGAGCAGTTCTTC,CASSPSYGQHEQFF
TRBD1,NA,TRBJ1-6,TRBV13,TGTGCCAGCATGAAGGGGACAGGGGTAAGTTCACCCCTCCACTTT,CASMKGTGVSSPLHF
NA,NA,TRBJ2-2,TRBV21-1,TGTGCCAGCAGCAACGAGATCGGGAACACCGGGGAGCTGTTTTTT,CASSNEIGNTGELFF
TRBD1,NA,TRBJ2-1,TRBV5-5,TGTGCCAGCAGCTCGGGACAGGGGATCCCTAATGAGCAGTTCTTC,CASSSGQGIPNEQFF
NA,NA,TRBJ2-7,TRBV19,TGTGCCAGTAGTATCCCCGGGGTGGAATACGAGCAGTACTTC,CASSIPGVEYEQYF
TRBD1,NA,TRBJ1-5,TRBV19,TGTGCCAGTAGTATCGAGAGGACAGGTAGCAATCAGCCCCAGCATTTT,CASSIERTGSNQPQHF
TRBD1,NA,TRBJ1-1,TRBV4-3,TGCGCCAGCAGCCGTGGGACAGGCAGTATGAACACTGAAGCTTTCTTT,CASSRGTGSMNTEAFF
NA,NA,TRBJ1-1,TRBV5-6,TGTGCCAGCAGCTTTGTTGTGAACACTGAAGCTTTCTTT,CASSFVVNTEAFF
NA,NA,TRBJ1-3,TRBV5-6,TGTGCCAGCAGCTTGTCGGGGGCTGGAAACACCATATATTTT,CASSLSGAGNTIYF
NA,NA,TRBJ2-2,TRBV18,TGTGCCAGCTCACCTATCGAACCGGTGGGCACCGGGGAGCTGTTTTTT,CASSPIEPVGTGELFF
NA,NA,TRBJ2-1,TRBV29-1,TGCAGCGTTGCGCTGGGAGTGGGGCAGTTCTTC,CSVALGVGQFF
TRBD1,NA,TRBJ2-6,TRBV3-1/TRBV3-2,TGTGCCAGCAGCCCTTTGACAGGGATCTCTGGGGCCAACGTCCTGACTTTC,CASSPLTGISGANVLTF
TRBD1,once,TRBJ2-3,TRBV24-1,TGTGCCACCAGTGACCCTGGACAGGGCACAGATACGCAGTATTTT,CATSDPGQGTDTQYF